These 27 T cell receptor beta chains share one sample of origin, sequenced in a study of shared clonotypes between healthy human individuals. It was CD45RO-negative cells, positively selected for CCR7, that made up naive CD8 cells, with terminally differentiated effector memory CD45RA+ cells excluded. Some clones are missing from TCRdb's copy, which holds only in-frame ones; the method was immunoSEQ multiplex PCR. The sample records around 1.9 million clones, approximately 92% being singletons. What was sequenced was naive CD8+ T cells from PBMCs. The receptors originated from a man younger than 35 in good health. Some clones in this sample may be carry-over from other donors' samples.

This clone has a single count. The CDR3 loop reads CASTGSGIHEQYF. DNA of the CDR3: TGTGCCAGCACTGGTTCAGGGATCCACGAGCAGTACTTC. The chain carries TRBV2 and TRBJ2-7; the D gene is possibly TRBD1 (5 bases). Germline-derived CDR1 and CDR2 are SNHLY and FYNNEI. V lost 7 bases, J lost 5 bases, and 15 bases lay in between. CDR3 size: 13 residues.

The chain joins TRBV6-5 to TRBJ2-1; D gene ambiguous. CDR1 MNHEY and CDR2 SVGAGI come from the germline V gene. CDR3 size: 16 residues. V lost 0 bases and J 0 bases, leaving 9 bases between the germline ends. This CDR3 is CASSYSVGNSYNEQFF. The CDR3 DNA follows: TGTGCCAGCAGTTACTCAGTCGGAAACTCCTACAATGAGCAGTTCTTC.

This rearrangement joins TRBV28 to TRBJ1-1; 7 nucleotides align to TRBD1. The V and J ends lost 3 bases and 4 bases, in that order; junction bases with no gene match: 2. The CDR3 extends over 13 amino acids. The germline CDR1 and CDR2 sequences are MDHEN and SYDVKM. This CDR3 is CASSLTGFTEAFF. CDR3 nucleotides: TGTGCCAGCAGTTTGACAGGGTTCACTGAAGCTTTCTTT. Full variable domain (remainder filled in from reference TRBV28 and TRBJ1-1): DVKVTQSSRYLVKRTGEKVFLECVQDMDHENMFWYRQDPGLGLRLIYFSYDVKMKEKGDIPEGYSVSREKKERFSLILESASTNQTSMYLCASSLTGFTEAFFGQGTRLTVV.

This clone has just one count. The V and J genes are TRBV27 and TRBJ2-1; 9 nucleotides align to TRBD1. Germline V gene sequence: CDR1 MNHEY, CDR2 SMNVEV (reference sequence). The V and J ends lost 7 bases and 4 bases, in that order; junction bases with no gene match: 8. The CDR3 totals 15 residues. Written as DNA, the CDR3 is TGTGCCAGCACCGGCACCGGGACAGGGTACAATGAGCAGTTCTTC. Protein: CASTGTGTGYNEQFF.

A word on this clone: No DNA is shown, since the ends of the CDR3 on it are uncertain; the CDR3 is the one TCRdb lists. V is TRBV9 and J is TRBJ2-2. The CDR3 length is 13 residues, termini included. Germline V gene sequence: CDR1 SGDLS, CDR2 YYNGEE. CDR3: CASSVASGQELFF.

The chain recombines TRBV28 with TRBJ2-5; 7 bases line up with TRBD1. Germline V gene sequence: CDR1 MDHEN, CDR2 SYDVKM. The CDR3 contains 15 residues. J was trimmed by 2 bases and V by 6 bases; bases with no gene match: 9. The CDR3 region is CASRRPGQPQETQYF. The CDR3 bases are TGTGCCAGCAGGCGACCGGGACAGCCACAAGAGACCCAGTACTTC.

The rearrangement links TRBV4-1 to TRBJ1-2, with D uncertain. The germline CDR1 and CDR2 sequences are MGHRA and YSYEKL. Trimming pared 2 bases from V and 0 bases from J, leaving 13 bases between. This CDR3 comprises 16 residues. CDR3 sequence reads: CASSQTPVTSNYGYTF. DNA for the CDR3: TGCGCCAGCAGCCAAACTCCGGTCACCTCTAACTATGGCTACACCTTC.

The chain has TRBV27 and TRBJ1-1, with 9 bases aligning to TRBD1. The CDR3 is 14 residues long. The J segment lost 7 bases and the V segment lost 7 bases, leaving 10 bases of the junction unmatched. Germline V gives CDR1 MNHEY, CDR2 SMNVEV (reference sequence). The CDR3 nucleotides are TGTGCCAGCAAAAAACAGGGGGCGCTTAATGAAGCTTTCTTT. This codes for CASKKQGALNEAFF.

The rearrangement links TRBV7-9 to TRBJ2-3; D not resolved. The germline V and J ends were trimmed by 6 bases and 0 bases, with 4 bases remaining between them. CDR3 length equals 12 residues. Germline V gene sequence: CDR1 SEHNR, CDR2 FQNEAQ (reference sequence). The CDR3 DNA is TGTGCCAGCAGGGCTAGCACAGATACGCAGTATTTT. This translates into CASRASTDTQYF.

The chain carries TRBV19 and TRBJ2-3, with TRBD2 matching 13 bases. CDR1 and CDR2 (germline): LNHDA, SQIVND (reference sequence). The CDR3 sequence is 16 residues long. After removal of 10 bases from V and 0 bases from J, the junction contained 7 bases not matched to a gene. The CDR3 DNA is TGTGCCACCTCGGGACTAGCGGGAAGAAGCACAGATACGCAGTATTTT. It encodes CATSGLAGRSTDTQYF.

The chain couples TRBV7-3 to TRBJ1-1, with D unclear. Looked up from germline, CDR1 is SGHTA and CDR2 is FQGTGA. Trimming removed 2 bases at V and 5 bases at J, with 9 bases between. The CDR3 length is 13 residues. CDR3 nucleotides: TGTGCCAGCAGCTTACAAGGGAAGACTGAAGCTTTCTTT. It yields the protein CASSLQGKTEAFF. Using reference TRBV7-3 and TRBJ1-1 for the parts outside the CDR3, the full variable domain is GAGVSQTPSNKVTEKGKYVELRCDPISGHTALYWYRQSLGQGPEFLIYFQGTGAADDSGLPNDRFFAVRPEGSVSTLKIQRTERGDSAVYLCASSLQGKTEAFFGQGTRLTVV.

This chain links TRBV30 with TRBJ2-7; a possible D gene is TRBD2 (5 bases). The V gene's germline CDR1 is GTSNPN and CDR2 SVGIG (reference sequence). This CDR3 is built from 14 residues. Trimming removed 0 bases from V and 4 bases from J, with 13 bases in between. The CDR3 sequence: CAWSVPESGYEQYF. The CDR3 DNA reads TGTGCCTGGAGTGTACCGGAGAGCGGTTACGAGCAGTACTTC.

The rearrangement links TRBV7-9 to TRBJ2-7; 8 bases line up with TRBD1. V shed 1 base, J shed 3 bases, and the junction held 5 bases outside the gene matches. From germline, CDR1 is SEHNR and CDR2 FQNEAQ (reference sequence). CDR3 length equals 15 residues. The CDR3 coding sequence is TGTGCCAGCAGCTTAGTGGCAGGGGGCGGCTACGAGCAGTACTTC. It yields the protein CASSLVAGGGYEQYF.

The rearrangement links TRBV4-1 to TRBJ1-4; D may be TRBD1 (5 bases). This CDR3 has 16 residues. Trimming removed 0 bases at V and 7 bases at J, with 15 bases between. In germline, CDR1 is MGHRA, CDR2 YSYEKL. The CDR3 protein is CASSQEEQGYSEKLFF. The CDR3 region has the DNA TGCGCCAGCAGCCAAGAAGAGCAGGGTTATAGTGAAAAACTGTTTTTT.

Written as DNA, the CDR3 is TGTGCCAGCAGTGAACCTCGGTCGAGCAGCGGGAGGGCCTACAATGAGCAGTTCTTC. Translation gives CASSEPRSSSGRAYNEQFF. The J gene is TRBJ2-1, the V gene TRBV6-1, with 10 bases lining up with TRBD2. Germline V gene sequence: CDR1 MNHNS, CDR2 SASEGT. CDR3 length: 19 amino acids. V gave up 2 bases and J gave up 2 bases; unmatched junction bases: 12.

The CDR3 protein is CASSHYRVPYNEQFF. The CDR3 DNA reads as TGTGCCAGCAGCCACTACAGGGTACCCTACAATGAGCAGTTCTTC. This chain uses TRBV7-8 with TRBJ2-1, with a possible D match to TRBD1 (6 bases). Trimming pared 5 bases from V and 2 bases from J, leaving 13 bases between. Germline CDR1 SGHVS, CDR2 FQNEAQ. CDR3 length: 15 residues.

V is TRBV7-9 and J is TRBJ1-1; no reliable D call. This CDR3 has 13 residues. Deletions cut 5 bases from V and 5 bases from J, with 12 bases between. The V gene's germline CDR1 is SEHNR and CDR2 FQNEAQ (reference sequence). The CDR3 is CASSPLSGTEAFF. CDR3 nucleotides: TGTGCCAGCAGCCCCCTCTCGGGGACTGAAGCTTTCTTT. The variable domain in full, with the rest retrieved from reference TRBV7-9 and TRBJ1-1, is DTGVSQNPRHKITKRGQNVTFRCDPISEHNRLYWYRQTLGQGPEFLTYFQNEAQLEKSRLLSDRFSAERPKGSFSTLEIQRTEQGDSAMYLCASSPLSGTEAFFGQGTRLTVV.

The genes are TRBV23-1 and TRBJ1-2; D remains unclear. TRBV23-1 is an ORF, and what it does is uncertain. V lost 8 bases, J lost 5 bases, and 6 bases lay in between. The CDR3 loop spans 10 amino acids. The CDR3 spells CASPRYGYTF. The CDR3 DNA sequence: TGCGCCAGCCCACGATATGGCTACACCTTC.

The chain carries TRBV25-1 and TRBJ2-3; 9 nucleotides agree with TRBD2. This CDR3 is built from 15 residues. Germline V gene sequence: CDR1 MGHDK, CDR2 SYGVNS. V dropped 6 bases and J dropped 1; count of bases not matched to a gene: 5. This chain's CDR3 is CASSWTSVGTDTQYF. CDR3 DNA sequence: TGTGCCAGCAGCTGGACTAGCGTTGGCACAGATACGCAGTATTTT.

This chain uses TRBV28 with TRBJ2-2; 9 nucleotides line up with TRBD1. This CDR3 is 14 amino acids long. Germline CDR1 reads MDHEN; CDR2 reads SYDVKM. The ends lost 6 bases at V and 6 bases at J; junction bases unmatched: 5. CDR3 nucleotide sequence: TGTGCCAGCAGACCTACAGGGGGCTCCGGGGAGCTGTTTTTT. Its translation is CASRPTGGSGELFF.

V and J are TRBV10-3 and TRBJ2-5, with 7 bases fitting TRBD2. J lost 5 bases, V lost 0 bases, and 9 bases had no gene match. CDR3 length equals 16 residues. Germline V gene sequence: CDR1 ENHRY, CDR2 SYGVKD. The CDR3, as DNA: TGTGCCATCAGTGAGTCATGGCTAGCGGACGTGGAGACCCAGTACTTC. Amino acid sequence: CAISESWLADVETQYF.

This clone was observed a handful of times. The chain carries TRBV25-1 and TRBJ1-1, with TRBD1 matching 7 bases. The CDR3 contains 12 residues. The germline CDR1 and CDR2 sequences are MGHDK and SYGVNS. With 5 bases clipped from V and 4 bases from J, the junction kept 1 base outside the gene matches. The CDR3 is CASSPGGTEAFF. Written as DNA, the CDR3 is TGTGCCAGCAGTCCAGGGGGCACTGAAGCTTTCTTT.

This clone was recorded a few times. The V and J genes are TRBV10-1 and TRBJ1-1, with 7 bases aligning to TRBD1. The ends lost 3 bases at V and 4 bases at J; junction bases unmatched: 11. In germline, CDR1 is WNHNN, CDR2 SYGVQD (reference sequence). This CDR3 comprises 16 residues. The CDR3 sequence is CASSDGKTGVGTEAFF. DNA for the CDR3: TGCGCCAGCAGTGATGGGAAAACAGGGGTCGGCACTGAAGCTTTCTTT.

The CDR3 sequence is CASSFPQGAVSQPQHF. In nucleotides, the CDR3 is TGTGCCAGCAGCTTCCCACAGGGGGCCGTATCTCAGCCCCAGCATTTT. The J gene is TRBJ1-5, the V gene TRBV2; TRBD1 agrees at 9 bases. The ends lost 6 bases at V and 6 bases at J; junction bases unmatched: 12. The CDR3 sequence is 16 residues long. Germline V lookup: CDR1 SNHLY, CDR2 FYNNEI. Variable domain in full (rest from reference TRBV2 and TRBJ1-5): EPEVTQTPSHQVTQMGQEVILRCVPISNHLYFYWYRQILGQKVEFLVSFYNNEISEKSEIFDDQFSVERPDGSNFTLKIRSTKLEDSAMYFCASSFPQGAVSQPQHFGDGTRLSIL.

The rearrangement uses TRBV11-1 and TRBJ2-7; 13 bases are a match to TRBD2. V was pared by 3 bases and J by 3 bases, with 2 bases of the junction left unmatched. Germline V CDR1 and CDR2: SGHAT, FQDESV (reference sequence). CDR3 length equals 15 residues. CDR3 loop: CASSLGLAGYYEQYF. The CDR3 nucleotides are TGTGCCAGCAGCTTGGGACTAGCGGGATACTACGAGCAGTACTTC.

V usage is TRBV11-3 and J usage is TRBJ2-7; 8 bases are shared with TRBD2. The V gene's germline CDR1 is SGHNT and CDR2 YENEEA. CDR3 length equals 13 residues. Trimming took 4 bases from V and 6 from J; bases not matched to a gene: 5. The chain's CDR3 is CASSSGTRSEQYF. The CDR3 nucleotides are TGTGCCAGCAGCTCGGGGACTAGATCCGAGCAGTACTTC.

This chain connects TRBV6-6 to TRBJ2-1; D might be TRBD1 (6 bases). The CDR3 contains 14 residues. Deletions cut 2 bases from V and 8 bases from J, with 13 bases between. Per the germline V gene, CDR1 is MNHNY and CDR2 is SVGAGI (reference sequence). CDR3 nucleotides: TGTGCCAGCAGTTACGGGGACACGTGGGATGAGCAGTTCTTC. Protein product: CASSYGDTWDEQFF.